The present T cell receptor beta chain was sequenced within a study of T-cell memory formation after mild COVID-19. Turning to the study itself: TCR clusters mostly belonged to single donors. Study observations and caveats: Clones shrinking between day 15 and 85 showed a balanced CD4/CD8 split, and those that grew later tilted toward CD4+. SARS-CoV-2 specificity of second-wave clones peaking day 37 was unconfirmed.

TCRdb independently ran MiXCR on the 5' RACE reads; one entry per CDR3 protein. The data show around 340,000 distinct CDR3 sequences, approximately 12% seen once. Turning to this clonotype: Its matching antigen is unknown.

Sequencing used PBMCs or a T cell subset sorted from them (not recorded which). This receptor was obtained from a man aged 18 to 29 who had mild COVID-19 (a few samples of this study predate the infection). Cell type and time point are not known.

The CDR3 loop is CASSPRTSGGASLDTQYF. The CDR3 DNA follows: TGTGCCAGCAGCCCTCGGACTAGCGGGGGGGCGTCGTTAGATACGCAGTATTTT. The J gene is TRBJ2-3, the V gene TRBV7-2, with 15 positions matching TRBD2. This CDR3 comprises 18 residues. Germline-derived CDR1 and CDR2 are SGHTA and FQGNSA. The junction had 11 bases not matched to a gene; V was cut back by 5 bases and J by 5 bases.